This T cell receptor beta chain was observed in a study of cytomegalovirus exposure and HLA in healthy donors. Whole-study results and caveats: Some TCR beta chains (164 of them) were listed as cytomegalovirus-associated. Per a prior analysis, the majority of TCR beta V segments were productive roughly 87% or roughly 30% of the time. The authors considered a cluster of highly shared sequence variants likely to be a sequencing artifact.

A multiplex PCR was run with 60 Vbeta primers and 13 Jbeta primers. The method was immunoSEQ multiplex PCR; TCRdb's version includes in-frame clones alone and lacks a portion of them. The sample lists 130,000 or so clones; less than 75% were seen once. The CDR3 covers 15 residues. Germline CDR1 and CDR2: MGHRA and YSYEKL. V was clipped by 7 bases and J by 2 bases, with 17 bases between them. On this clone: Its matching antigen is unknown.

This sequence originates from a woman aged 40-49 years in good health and CMV-seropositive. Sequencing input: PBMCs. V and J are TRBV4-1 and TRBJ1-1, with D tentatively TRBD1 (5 bases). In DNA, the CDR3 is TGCGCCAGCACCCGGACGCAGACAGCAAACACTGAAGCTTTCTTT. Its translation is CASTRTQTANTEAFF.